These 2 T cell receptor beta chains share one sample of origin, sequenced in a study of cytomegalovirus exposure and HLA in healthy donors. The data were produced by immunoSEQ multiplex PCR, yet TCRdb's version contains in-frame clones alone and is incomplete. The repertoire holds about 110,000 clones, approximately 85% seen once, with around 2.7% in the top ten. Sample: PBMCs. The receptors come from a young woman in good health and CMV-seronegative.

The chain couples TRBV4-2 to TRBJ2-1, with TRBD2 identical over 7 bases. Germline V lookup: CDR1 LGHNA, CDR2 YNFKEQ. The CDR3 runs 15 residues. Trimming took 4 bases from V and 5 from J; bases not matched to a gene: 8. This chain's CDR3 is CASSREGQIDNEQFF. For the CDR3, the DNA is TGTGCCAGCAGCCGGGAGGGGCAGATAGACAATGAGCAGTTCTTC.

The CDR3 DNA sequence: TGCGCCAGCAGGCCCAGGGAAGTCCATGGCTACACCTTC. It codes for CASRPREVHGYTF. The chain links TRBV5-1 to TRBJ1-2, with TRBD1 as a possible D gene (5 bases). The CDR3 length is 13 residues. V lost 5 bases, J lost 6 bases, and 14 bases lay in between. Germline CDR1 reads SGHRS; CDR2 reads YFSETQ.